A single sample is the source of the 14 T cell receptor beta chains below, sequenced in a study of CD8 T cells in ankylosing spondylitis. The study, taken as a whole, reports: Seemingly characteristic of ankylosing spondylitis blood was a TCR beta motif consisting of about 8 highly homologous variants.

No antigen has been assigned to these receptors. From the 5' RACE reads, TCRdb called clonotypes with MiXCR, one entry per CDR3 protein. Here the sample spans around 490,000 distinct CDR3 sequences, about 5% being singletons. The sequenced sample was blood, either unsorted or a sorted T cell fraction (not recorded which). These receptors all come from a male donor with ankylosing spondylitis.

This clonotype was observed at least ten times. V usage is TRBV28 and J usage is TRBJ1-2; D gene unclear. The CDR3 runs 14 residues. Germline-derived CDR1 and CDR2 are MDHEN and SYDVKM. V was clipped by 1 base and J by 3 bases, with 9 bases between them. The CDR3 protein is CASSLLYRYYGYTF. In DNA form, the CDR3 reads TGTGCCAGCAGTTTATTATACCGTTACTATGGCTACACCTTC.

This clonotype has at least ten counts. The chain combines TRBV13 with TRBJ2-7, with TRBD2 matching 8 bases. Losses at the gene ends were 1 base for V and 5 bases for J; bases not matched to a gene: 4. Germline V gene sequence: CDR1 PRHDT, CDR2 FYEKMQ (reference sequence). CDR3 size: 14 residues. CDR3 sequence (DNA): TGTGCCAGCAGCTTAGCACTAGCGGTCCACGAGCAGTACTTC. The encoded protein is CASSLALAVHEQYF.

This chain joins TRBV5-1 and TRBJ2-3; 8 bases agree with TRBD2. From germline, CDR1 is SGHRS and CDR2 YFSETQ. This CDR3 contains 17 residues. Trimming took 4 bases from V and 3 from J; bases not matched to a gene: 13. The CDR3: CASSRSGGRGGTDTQYF. In DNA form, the CDR3 reads TGCGCCAGCAGCCGAAGCGGGGGTCGCGGAGGGACAGATACGCAGTATTTT. Full variable domain (missing parts from reference TRBV5-1 and TRBJ2-3): KAGVTQTPRYLIKTRGQQVTLSCSPISGHRSVSWYQQTPGQGLQFLFEYFSETQRNKGNFPGRFSGRQFSNSRSEMNVSTLELGDSALYLCASSRSGGRGGTDTQYFGPGTRLTVL.

This clonotype was counted ten times or more. V usage is TRBV7-9 and J usage is TRBJ2-5, with D unclear. The CDR3 is 13 residues long. The germline V and J ends were trimmed by 6 bases and 2 bases, with 10 bases remaining between them. Germline V CDR1 and CDR2: SEHNR, FQNEAQ (reference sequence). The CDR3 loop reads CASSRQIQETQYF. The DNA for the CDR3 is TGTGCCAGCAGTCGCCAGATTCAAGAGACCCAGTACTTC.

In its sample, this clonotype was seen many times. The chain couples TRBV6-5 to TRBJ2-7; tentatively, D is TRBD1 (5 bases). Germline assignment: CDR1 MNHEY and CDR2 SVGAGI. CDR3 length: 15 residues. V lost 4 bases, J lost 3 bases, and 16 bases lay in between. CDR3 sequence (DNA): TGTGCCAGCAGTTCCGTCCGGCAGGGCTACTACGAGCAGTACTTC. Translation gives CASSSVRQGYYEQYF.

This clonotype was seen repeatedly, ten times or more. The chain has TRBV20-1 and TRBJ2-7, with a tentative D call TRBD2 (5 bases). This CDR3 contains 13 residues. Trimming stripped 1 base from V and 0 bases from J, with 7 bases between. The germline gives CDR1 DFQATT, CDR2 SNEGSKA (reference sequence). CDR3 bases: TGCAGTGCTAGAGTGGGAGCCTCCTACGAGCAGTACTTC. Translation: CSARVGASYEQYF.

At least ten counts were recorded for this clonotype. The chain combines TRBV5-1 with TRBJ2-7, with D perhaps matching TRBD1 (6 bases). Trimming stripped 1 base from V and 2 bases from J, with 10 bases between. The CDR3 loop spans 14 amino acids. Germline V CDR1 and CDR2: SGHRS, YFSETQ. CDR3 loop: CASSLLEGAYEQYF. The CDR3 DNA reads TGCGCCAGCAGCTTGCTTGAGGGGGCCTACGAGCAGTACTTC.

In this sample, this clonotype turned up many times. The chain has TRBV12-5 and TRBJ2-1, with D unresolved. Between the trimmed V and J ends, which lost 7 bases and 0 bases, there was a span of 10 bases. The germline V gene encodes CDR1 LGHNT and CDR2 FRNRAP. The CDR3 extends over 14 amino acids. The CDR3 loop reads CASAQEFSYNEQFF. The CDR3 coding sequence is TGTGCTAGTGCCCAGGAGTTCTCCTACAATGAGCAGTTCTTC. Complete variable domain (other parts from reference TRBV12-5 and TRBJ2-1): DARVTQTPRHKVTEMGQEVTMRCQPILGHNTVFWYRQTMMQGLELLAYFRNRAPLDDSGMPKDRFSAEMPDATLATLKIQPSEPRDSAVYFCASAQEFSYNEQFFGPGTRLTVL.

The chain combines TRBV10-3 with TRBJ2-1, with D tentatively TRBD1 or TRBD2 (6 bases each). Germline assignment: CDR1 ENHRY and CDR2 SYGVKD. The CDR3 runs 15 residues. Trimming left V 3 bases short and J 7 bases short, with 16 bases between. CDR3 in amino acids: CAISDRGPQDNEQFF. CDR3 DNA: TGTGCCATCAGTGACCGGGGGCCACAGGATAATGAGCAGTTCTTC.

This clonotype was detected a few times. The V and J genes are TRBV5-1 and TRBJ2-2; TRBD1 might be the D (7 bases). This CDR3 comprises 16 residues. The V end lost 5 bases, the J end lost 4 bases, and 18 bases lay between the germline ends. CDR1 is SGHRS, CDR2 YFSETQ, per germline. The CDR3 is CASSMGAGQSTGELFF. CDR3 in DNA: TGCGCCAGCAGTATGGGGGCGGGACAGTCCACCGGGGAGCTGTTTTTT.

This rearrangement joins TRBV18 to TRBJ2-7, with 9 bases that match TRBD1. V lost 5 bases to trimming and J lost 5 bases; unmatched junction nucleotides: 10. This CDR3 contains 15 residues. The germline CDR1 and CDR2 sequences are KGHSH and LQKENI. Written as DNA, the CDR3 is TGTGCCAGCTCAGCTACGACAGGGGGACCGAACGAGCAGTACTTC. Residues: CASSATTGGPNEQYF.

CDR3 DNA sequence: TGTGCCAGCAGCCTCCGGGCCCCCCAGAGGGAGACCCAGTACTTC. It codes for CASSLRAPQRETQYF. This sequence joins TRBV7-2 and TRBJ2-5, with D unclear. Germline lookup yields CDR1 SGHTA and CDR2 FQGNSA. The CDR3 extends over 15 amino acids. V gave up 5 bases and J gave up 5 bases, with 18 bases separating them.

This clonotype was found many times. This chain links TRBV7-2 with TRBJ2-7, with 7 positions matching TRBD1. Germline V lookup: CDR1 SGHTA, CDR2 FQGNSA. The CDR3 has 15 residues. Trimming cost V 3 bases and J 1 base; bases outside gene matches: 6. CDR3 residues: CASSLQGVRSYEQYF. CDR3 in DNA: TGTGCCAGCAGCTTGCAGGGGGTTCGGTCCTACGAGCAGTACTTC. The complete variable domain, with remaining parts taken from reference TRBV7-2 and TRBJ2-7, reads GAGVSQSPSNKVTEKGKDVELRCDPISGHTALYWYRQSLGQGLEFLIYFQGNSAPDKSGLPSDRFSAERTGGSVSTLTIQRTQQEDSAVYLCASSLQGVRSYEQYFGPGTRLTVT.

V is TRBV3-1 and J is TRBJ1-5, with a weak D call TRBD1 (6 bases). Germline V gene sequence: CDR1 LGHDT, CDR2 YNNKEL (reference sequence). CDR3 size: 17 residues. V was clipped by 1 base and J by 1 base, with 14 bases between them. CDR3 in DNA: TGTGCCAGCAGCCAAGGCCCGCAGGGGTTAAGCAATCAGCCCCAGCATTTT. Protein product: CASSQGPQGLSNQPQHF.